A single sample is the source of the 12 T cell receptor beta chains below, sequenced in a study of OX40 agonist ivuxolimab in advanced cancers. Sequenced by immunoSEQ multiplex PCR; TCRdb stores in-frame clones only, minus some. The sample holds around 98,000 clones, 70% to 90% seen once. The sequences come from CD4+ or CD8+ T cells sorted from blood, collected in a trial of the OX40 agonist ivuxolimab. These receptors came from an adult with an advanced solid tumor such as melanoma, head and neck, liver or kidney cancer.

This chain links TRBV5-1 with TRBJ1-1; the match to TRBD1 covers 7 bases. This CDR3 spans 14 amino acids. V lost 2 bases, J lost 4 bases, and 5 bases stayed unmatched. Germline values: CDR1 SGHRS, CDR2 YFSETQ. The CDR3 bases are TGCGCCAGCAGCTTTAACAGGGGAGGCACTGAAGCTTTCTTT. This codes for CASSFNRGGTEAFF.

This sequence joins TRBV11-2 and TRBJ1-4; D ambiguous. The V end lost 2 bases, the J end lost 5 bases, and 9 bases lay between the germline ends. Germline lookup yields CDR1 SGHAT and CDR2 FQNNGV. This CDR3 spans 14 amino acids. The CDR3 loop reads CASSLTAANEKLFF. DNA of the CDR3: TGTGCCAGCAGCTTAACAGCTGCCAATGAAAAACTGTTTTTT. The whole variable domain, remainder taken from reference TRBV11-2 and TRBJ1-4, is EAGVAQSPRYKIIEKRQSVAFWCNPISGHATLYWYQQILGQGPKLLIQFQNNGVVDDSQLPKDRFSAERLKGVDSTLKIQPAKLEDSAVYLCASSLTAANEKLFFGSGTQLSVL.

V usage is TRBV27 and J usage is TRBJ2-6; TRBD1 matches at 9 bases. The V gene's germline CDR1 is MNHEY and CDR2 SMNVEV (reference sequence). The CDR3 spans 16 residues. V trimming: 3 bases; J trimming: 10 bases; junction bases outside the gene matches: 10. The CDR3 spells CASSFRDRGGTNVLTF. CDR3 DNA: TGTGCCAGCAGTTTTCGTGACAGGGGGGGTACTAACGTCCTGACTTTC.

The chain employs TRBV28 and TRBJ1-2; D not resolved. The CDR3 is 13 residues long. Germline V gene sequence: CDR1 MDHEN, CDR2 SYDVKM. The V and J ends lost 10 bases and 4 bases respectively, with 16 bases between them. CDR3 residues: CATPEGEGYGYTF. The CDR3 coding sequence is TGTGCCACTCCCGAGGGCGAGGGCTATGGCTACACCTTC.

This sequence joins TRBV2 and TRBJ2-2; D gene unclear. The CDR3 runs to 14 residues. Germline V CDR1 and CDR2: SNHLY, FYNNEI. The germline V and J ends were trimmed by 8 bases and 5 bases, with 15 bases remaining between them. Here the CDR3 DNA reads TGTGCCAGCCGAGAGGCGATAAGGACCGGGGAGCTGTTTTTT. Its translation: CASREAIRTGELFF.

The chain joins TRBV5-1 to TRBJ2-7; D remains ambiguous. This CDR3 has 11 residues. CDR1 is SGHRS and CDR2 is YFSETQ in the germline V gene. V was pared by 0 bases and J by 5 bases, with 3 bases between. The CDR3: CASSLADEQYF. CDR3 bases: TGCGCCAGCAGCTTGGCGGACGAGCAGTACTTC.

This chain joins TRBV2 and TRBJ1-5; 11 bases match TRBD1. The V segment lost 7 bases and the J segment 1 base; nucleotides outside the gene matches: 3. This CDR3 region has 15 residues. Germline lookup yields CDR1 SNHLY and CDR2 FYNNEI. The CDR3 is CASMGDRGSNQPQHF. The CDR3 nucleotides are TGTGCCAGCATGGGGGACAGGGGGAGCAATCAGCCCCAGCATTTT.

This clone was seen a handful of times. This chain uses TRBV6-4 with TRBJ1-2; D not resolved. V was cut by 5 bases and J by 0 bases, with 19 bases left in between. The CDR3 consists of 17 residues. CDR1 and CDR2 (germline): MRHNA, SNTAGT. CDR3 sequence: CASSRNHEKASNYGYTF. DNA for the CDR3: TGTGCCAGCAGTCGGAATCACGAAAAAGCCTCTAACTATGGCTACACCTTC.

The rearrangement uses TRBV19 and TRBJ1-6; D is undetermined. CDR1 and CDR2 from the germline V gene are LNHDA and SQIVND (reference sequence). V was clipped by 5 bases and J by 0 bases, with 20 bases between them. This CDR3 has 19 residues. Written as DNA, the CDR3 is TGTGCCAGTAGTCCGGCGGTGATTCGAATTCTCTCCTATAATTCACCCCTCCACTTT. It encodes CASSPAVIRILSYNSPLHF.

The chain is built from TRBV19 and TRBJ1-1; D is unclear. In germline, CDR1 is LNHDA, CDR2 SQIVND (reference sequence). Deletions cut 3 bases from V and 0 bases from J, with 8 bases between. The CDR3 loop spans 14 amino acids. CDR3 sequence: CASSIPGLNTEAFF. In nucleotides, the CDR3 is TGTGCCAGTAGTATCCCGGGCCTGAACACTGAAGCTTTCTTT.

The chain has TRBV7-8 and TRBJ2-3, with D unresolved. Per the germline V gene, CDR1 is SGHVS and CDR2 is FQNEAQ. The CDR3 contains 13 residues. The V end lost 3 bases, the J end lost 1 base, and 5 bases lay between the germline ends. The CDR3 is CASSFGGTDTQYF. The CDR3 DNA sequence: TGTGCCAGCAGCTTTGGGGGCACAGATACGCAGTATTTT.

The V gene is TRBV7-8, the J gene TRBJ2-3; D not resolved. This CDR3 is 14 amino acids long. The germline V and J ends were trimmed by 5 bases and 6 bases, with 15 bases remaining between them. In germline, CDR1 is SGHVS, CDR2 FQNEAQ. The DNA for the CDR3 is TGTGCCAGCAGCCCTGGGGAACTGAGGGATACGCAGTATTTT. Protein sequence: CASSPGELRDTQYF.